The clone carrying this T cell receptor (beta chain) was seen a few times. Antigen specificity is unknown. Researchers built TCR beta libraries using quantitative 5'-RACE with molecular barcodes. One entry per CDR3 protein, called by TCRdb with MiXCR from the 5' RACE reads. The sample lists some 130,000 distinct CDR3 sequences; about 7% were seen once. These data belong to a study of CD8 T cells in ankylosing spondylitis. General study findings and limits: Several highly homologous variants made up a TCR beta motif that seemed to typify ankylosing spondylitis blood.

CDR3 size: 16 residues. The V segment lost 4 bases and the J segment 7 bases; nucleotides outside the gene matches: 13. Looked up from germline, CDR1 is SGHRS and CDR2 is YFSETQ. This sequence originates from a female donor with ankylosing spondylitis or in good health (not recorded which). Sample: blood, either unsorted or a sorted T cell fraction (not recorded which). The chain is built from TRBV5-1 and TRBJ1-2, with TRBD1 matching 10 bases. The CDR3 here is CASSPRGTGDLLGYTF. CDR3 sequence (DNA): TGCGCCAGCAGCCCAAGGGGGACAGGGGACCTTCTTGGCTACACCTTC.